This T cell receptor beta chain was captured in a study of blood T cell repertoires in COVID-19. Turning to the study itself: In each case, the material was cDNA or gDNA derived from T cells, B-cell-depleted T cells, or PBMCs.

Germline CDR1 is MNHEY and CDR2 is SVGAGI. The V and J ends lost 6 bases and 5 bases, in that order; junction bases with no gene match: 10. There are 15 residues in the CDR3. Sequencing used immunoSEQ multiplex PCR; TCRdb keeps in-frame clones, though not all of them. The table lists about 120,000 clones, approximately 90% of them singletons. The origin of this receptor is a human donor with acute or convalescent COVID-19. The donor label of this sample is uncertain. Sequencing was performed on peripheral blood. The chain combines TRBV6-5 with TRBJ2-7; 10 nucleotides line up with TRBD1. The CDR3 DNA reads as TGTGCCAGCAGACTCGGGACAGGGGTCCGCCACGAGCAGTACTTC. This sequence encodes CASRLGTGVRHEQYF.